This T cell receptor (beta chain) appears in the sequencing data of a study of T cell repertoires in aging, cancer and after chemotherapy. Study overall: Donor ages fell into six groups from 30 or younger up to 70 or older. Pre- and post-chemotherapy samples were paired from glioblastoma patients treated with temozolomide-based therapy.

Amplification of TCR beta used genomic DNA extracted from peripheral blood. General study results and limits: In cancer patients, declining TCR diversity with age involved lost richness and lost evenness.

CDR1 is DFQATT, CDR2 SNEGSKA, per germline (reference sequence). CDR3 size: 19 residues. Trimming removed 6 bases from V and 0 bases from J; junction bases left unmatched: 13. With respect to this clonotype: Its antigen is undetermined.

Multiplex touch-down PCR with TRB-A/B primers amplified rearranged V-D-J TRB sequences. TCRdb re-called the multiplex PCR reads with MiXCR, one entry per CDR3 protein. The sample yields about 6,700 distinct CDR3 sequences, approximately 49% seen once. The source is a human donor with a solid tumor. The chain uses TRBV20-1 and TRBJ2-1; the match to TRBD2 covers 14 bases. The sample was blood. In DNA, the CDR3 is TGCAGTGCCCACATCAGGACTAGCGGGAGGATCAACTCCTACAATGAGCAGTTCTTC. It yields the protein CSAHIRTSGRINSYNEQFF.